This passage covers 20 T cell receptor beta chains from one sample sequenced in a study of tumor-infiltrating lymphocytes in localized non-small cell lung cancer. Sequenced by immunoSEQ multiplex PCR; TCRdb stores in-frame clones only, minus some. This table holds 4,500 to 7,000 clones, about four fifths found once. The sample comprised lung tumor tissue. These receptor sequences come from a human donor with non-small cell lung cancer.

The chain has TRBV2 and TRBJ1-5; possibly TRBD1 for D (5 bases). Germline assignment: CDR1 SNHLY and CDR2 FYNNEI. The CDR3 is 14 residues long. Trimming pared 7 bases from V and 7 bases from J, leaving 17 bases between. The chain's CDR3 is CASTQGTTGQPQHF. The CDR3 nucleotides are TGTGCCAGCACCCAAGGGACCACCGGCCAGCCCCAGCATTTT.

DNA for the CDR3: TGTGCCAGCAGGACGACGGGGAGCTATGGCTACACCTTC. This sequence encodes CASRTTGSYGYTF. The V call is TRBV2, the J call TRBJ1-2; D ambiguous. The V gene lost 6 bases and the J gene lost 4 bases, with 12 bases spanning the gap. The CDR3 is made up of 13 amino acids. CDR1 is SNHLY and CDR2 is FYNNEI in the germline V gene.

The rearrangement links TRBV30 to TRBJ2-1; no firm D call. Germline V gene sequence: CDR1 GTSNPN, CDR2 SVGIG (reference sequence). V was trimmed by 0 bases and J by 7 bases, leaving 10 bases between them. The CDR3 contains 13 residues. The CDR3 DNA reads TGTGCCTGGAGTGTAGGGCTTCCAAATGAGCAGTTCTTC. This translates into CAWSVGLPNEQFF.

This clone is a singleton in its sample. DNA of the CDR3: TGTGCCAGCAGTTTTGTGGTCTCGGACACTGAAGCTTTCTTT. It codes for CASSFVVSDTEAFF. The V call is TRBV28, the J call TRBJ1-1; D gene ambiguous. The CDR3 has 14 residues. Trimming removed 3 bases at V and 3 bases at J, with 11 bases between. The germline V gene has CDR1 MDHEN and CDR2 SYDVKM.

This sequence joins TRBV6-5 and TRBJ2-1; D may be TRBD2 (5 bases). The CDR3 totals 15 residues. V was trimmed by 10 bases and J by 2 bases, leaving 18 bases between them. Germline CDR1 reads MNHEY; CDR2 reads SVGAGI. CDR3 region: CATQRGNLAYNEQFF. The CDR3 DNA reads TGTGCCACCCAACGGGGAAATTTAGCCTACAATGAGCAGTTCTTC.

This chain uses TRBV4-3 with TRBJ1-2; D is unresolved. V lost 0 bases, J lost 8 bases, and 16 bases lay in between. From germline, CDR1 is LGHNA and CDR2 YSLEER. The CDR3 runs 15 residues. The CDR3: CASSQDRRGGFGYTF. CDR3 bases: TGCGCCAGCAGCCAAGATCGACGGGGAGGTTTCGGCTACACCTTC.

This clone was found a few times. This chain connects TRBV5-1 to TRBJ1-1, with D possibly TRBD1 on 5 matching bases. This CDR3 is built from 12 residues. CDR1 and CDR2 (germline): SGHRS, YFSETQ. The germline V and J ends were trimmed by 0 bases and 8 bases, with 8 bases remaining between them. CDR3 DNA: TGCGCCAGCAGCTTGGTCAGGGAGGAAGCTTTCTTT. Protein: CASSLVREEAFF.

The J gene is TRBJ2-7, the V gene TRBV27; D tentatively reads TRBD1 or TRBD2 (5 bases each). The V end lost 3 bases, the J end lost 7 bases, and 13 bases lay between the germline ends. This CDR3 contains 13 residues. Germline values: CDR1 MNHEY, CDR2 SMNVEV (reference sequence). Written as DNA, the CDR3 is TGTGCCAGCAGTTTGTGGGGACCTTGGGAGCAGTACTTC. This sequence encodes CASSLWGPWEQYF.

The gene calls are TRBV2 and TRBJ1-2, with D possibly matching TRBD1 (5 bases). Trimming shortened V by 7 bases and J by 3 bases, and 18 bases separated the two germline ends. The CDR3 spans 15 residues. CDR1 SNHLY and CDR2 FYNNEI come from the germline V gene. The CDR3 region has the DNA TGTGCCAGCACCTCCGGGACCCAGACTGACTATGGCTACACCTTC. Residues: CASTSGTQTDYGYTF. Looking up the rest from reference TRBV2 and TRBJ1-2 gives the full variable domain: EPEVTQTPSHQVTQMGQEVILRCVPISNHLYFYWYRQILGQKVEFLVSFYNNEISEKSEIFDDQFSVERPDGSNFTLKIRSTKLEDSAMYFCASTSGTQTDYGYTFGSGTRLTVV.

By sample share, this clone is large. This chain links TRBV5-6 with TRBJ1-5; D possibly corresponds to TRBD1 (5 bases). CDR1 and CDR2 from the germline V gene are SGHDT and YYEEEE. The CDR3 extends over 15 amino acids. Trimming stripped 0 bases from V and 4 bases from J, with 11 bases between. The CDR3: CASSLARTRNQPQHF. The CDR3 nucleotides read TGTGCCAGCAGCTTGGCAAGGACAAGAAATCAGCCCCAGCATTTT.

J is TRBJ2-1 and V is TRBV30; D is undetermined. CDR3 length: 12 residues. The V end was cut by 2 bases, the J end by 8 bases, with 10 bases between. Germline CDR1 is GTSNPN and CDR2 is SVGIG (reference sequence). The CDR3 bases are TGTGCCTGGAGTCCTACGAGATATGAGCAGTTCTTC. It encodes CAWSPTRYEQFF.

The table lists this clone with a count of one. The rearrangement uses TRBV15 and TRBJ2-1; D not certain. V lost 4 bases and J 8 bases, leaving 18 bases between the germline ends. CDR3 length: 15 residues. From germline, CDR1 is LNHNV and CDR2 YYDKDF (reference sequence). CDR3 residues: CATSKAGLLVYEQFF. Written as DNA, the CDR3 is TGTGCCACCAGCAAAGCCGGGTTGCTTGTATATGAGCAGTTCTTC.

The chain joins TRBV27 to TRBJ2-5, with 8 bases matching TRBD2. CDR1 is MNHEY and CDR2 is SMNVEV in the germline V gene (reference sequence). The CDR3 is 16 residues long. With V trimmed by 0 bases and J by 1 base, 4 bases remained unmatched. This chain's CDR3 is CASSLSAGASQETQYF. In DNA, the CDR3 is TGTGCCAGCAGTTTATCAGCGGGGGCCTCCCAAGAGACCCAGTACTTC.

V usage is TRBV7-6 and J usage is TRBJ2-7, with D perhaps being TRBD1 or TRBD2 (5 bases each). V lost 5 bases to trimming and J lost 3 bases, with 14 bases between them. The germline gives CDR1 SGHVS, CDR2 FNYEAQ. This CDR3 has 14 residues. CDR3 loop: CASSPRDRYYEQYF. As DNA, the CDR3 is TGTGCCAGCAGCCCCCGGGACCGGTACTACGAGCAGTACTTC.

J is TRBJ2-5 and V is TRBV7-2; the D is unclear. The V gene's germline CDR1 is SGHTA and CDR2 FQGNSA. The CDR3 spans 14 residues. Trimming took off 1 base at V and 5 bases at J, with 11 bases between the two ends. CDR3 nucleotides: TGTGCCAGCAGCTTAGTCTTAGCCGCTGAGACCCAGTACTTC. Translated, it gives CASSLVLAAETQYF. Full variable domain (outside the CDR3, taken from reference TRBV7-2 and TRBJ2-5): GAGVSQSPSNKVTEKGKDVELRCDPISGHTALYWYRQSLGQGLEFLIYFQGNSAPDKSGLPSDRFSAERTGGSVSTLTIQRTQQEDSAVYLCASSLVLAAETQYFGPGTRLLVL.

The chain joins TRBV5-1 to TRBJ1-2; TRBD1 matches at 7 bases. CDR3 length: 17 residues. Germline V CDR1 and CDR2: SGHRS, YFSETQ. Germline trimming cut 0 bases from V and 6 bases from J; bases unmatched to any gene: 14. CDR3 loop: CASSLAPDRVARNGYTF. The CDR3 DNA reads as TGCGCCAGCAGCTTGGCCCCTGACAGGGTCGCTAGAAATGGCTACACCTTC.

This CDR3 is CASRTAGGYNSPLHF. The CDR3 DNA is TGCGCCAGCAGAACCGCGGGGGGGTATAATTCACCCCTCCACTTT. The rearrangement uses TRBV5-1 and TRBJ1-6, with D possibly matching TRBD1 (5 bases). CDR3 length equals 15 residues. Germline values: CDR1 SGHRS, CDR2 YFSETQ. V shed 5 bases and J shed 4 bases, with 13 bases lying between them.

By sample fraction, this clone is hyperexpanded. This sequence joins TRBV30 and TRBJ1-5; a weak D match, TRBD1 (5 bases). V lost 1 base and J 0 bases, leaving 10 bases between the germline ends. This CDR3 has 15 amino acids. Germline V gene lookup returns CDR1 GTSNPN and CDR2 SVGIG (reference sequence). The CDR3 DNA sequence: TGTGCCTGGAGTGCCTCCGGGGCTAGCAATCAGCCCCAGCATTTT. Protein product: CAWSASGASNQPQHF.

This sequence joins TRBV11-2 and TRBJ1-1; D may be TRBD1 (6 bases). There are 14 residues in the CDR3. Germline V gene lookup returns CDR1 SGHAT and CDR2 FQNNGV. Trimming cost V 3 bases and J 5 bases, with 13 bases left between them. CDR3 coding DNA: TGTGCCAGCAGCTTTGGACAGCGTCATACTGAAGCTTTCTTT. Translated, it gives CASSFGQRHTEAFF.

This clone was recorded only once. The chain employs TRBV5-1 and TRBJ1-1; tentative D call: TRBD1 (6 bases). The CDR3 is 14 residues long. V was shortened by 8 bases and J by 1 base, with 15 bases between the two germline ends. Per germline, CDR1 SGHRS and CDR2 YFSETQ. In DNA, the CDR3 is TGCGCCAGTAAAAGCAGGGGCGAGAACACTGAAGCTTTCTTT. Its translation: CASKSRGENTEAFF.